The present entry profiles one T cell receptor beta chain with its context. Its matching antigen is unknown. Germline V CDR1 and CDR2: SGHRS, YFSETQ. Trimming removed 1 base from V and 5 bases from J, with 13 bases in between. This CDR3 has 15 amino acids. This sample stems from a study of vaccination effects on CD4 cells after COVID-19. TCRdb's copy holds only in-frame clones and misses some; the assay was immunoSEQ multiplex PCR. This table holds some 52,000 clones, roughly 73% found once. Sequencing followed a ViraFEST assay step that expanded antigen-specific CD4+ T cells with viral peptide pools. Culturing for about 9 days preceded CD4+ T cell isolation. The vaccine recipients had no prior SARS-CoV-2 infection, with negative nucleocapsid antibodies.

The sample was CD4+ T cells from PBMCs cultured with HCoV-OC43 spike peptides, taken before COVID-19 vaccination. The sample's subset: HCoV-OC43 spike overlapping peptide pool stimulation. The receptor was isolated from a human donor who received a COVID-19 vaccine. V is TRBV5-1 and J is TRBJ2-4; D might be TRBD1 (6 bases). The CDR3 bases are TGCGCCAGCAGCTTGACAGGTTCAGGGGAAAACATTCAGTACTTC. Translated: CASSLTGSGENIQYF. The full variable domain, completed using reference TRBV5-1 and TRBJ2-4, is KAGVTQTPRYLIKTRGQQVTLSCSPISGHRSVSWYQQTPGQGLQFLFEYFSETQRNKGNFPGRFSGRQFSNSRSEMNVSTLELGDSALYLCASSLTGSGENIQYFGAGTRLSVL.